A single sample is the source of the 19 T cell receptor beta chains below, sequenced in a study of identical twins. TCRdb reprocessed the 5' RACE reads with MiXCR, giving one entry per CDR3 protein. The sample records approximately 590,000 distinct CDR3 sequences, just under 10% being singletons. The data were also submitted as part of a second study, on yellow fever vaccine responses in identical twins.

The specimen was PBMCs. Receptors originate from a woman aged 18-35 years in good health.

This chain connects TRBV2 to TRBJ1-2; D call uncertain. Trimming took 11 bases from V and 5 from J, leaving 15 bases between them. This CDR3 is 12 amino acids long. The germline V gene encodes CDR1 SNHLY and CDR2 FYNNEI. This chain's CDR3 is CAGEDGSYGYTF. The CDR3 DNA follows: TGTGCCGGGGAGGACGGTTCGTATGGCTACACCTTC.

The chain has TRBV6-1 and TRBJ2-1; 7 bases agree with TRBD1. The CDR3 is made up of 17 amino acids. Germline V gene data show CDR1 as MNHNS and CDR2 as SASEGT. The ends lost 6 bases at V and 3 bases at J; junction bases unmatched: 14. DNA of the CDR3: TGTGCCAGCAGACGACCGACAGGGTCCCAACGCTACAATGAGCAGTTCTTC. This gives the protein CASRRPTGSQRYNEQFF.

This clonotype was seen at least ten times. The CDR3 DNA reads as TGTGCCAGCAGTTGGAAGAACACTGAAGCTTTCTTT. Translation: CASSWKNTEAFF. This sequence joins TRBV12-3 or TRBV12-4 and TRBJ1-1; D is ambiguous. V was clipped by 4 bases and J by 1 base, with 4 bases between them. The CDR3 contains 12 residues.

This clonotype was recorded a few times. The V and J genes are TRBV3-1 and TRBJ2-7; 8 positions match TRBD1. The junction had 9 bases not matched to a gene; V was cut back by 5 bases and J by 3 bases. CDR3 length: 15 residues. Germline V gives CDR1 LGHDT, CDR2 YNNKEL (reference sequence). CDR3 residues: CASSSRTGTIYEQYF. The DNA for the CDR3 is TGTGCCAGCAGCTCCCGGACAGGGACCATCTACGAGCAGTACTTC.

This clonotype was counted between two and nine times. This chain links TRBV4-1 with TRBJ2-2; D is undetermined. CDR3 length equals 15 residues. Germline V gives CDR1 MGHRA, CDR2 YSYEKL. V lost 2 bases to trimming and J lost 4 bases, with 11 bases between them. The CDR3 DNA is TGCGCCAGCAGCCAACCGGACGAGATCACCGGGGAGCTGTTTTTT. Its protein is CASSQPDEITGELFF.

This clonotype has a count of ten or more. CDR3 nucleotide sequence: TGCAGTGCTAGAGATCTAGCGGGAGGATCTTACAATGAGCAGTTCTTC. Amino acids: CSARDLAGGSYNEQFF. This chain joins TRBV20-1 and TRBJ2-1; 11 nucleotides line up with TRBD2. The length of the CDR3 is 16 residues. V trimming: 0 bases; J trimming: 4 bases; junction bases outside the gene matches: 5. Germline CDR1 DFQATT, CDR2 SNEGSKA (reference sequence).

This clonotype has just a few counts. This sequence joins TRBV14 and TRBJ2-5; weak D call: TRBD2 (5 bases). Trimming pared 0 bases from V and 7 bases from J, leaving 9 bases between. The CDR3 runs 13 residues. Per the germline V gene, CDR1 is SGHDN and CDR2 is FVKESK. CDR3 protein: CASSQEASGTQYF. CDR3 DNA: TGTGCCAGCAGCCAAGAGGCCAGCGGGACCCAGTACTTC.

V usage is TRBV7-9 and J usage is TRBJ2-7; 8 nucleotides agree with TRBD1. Per the germline V gene, CDR1 is SEHNR and CDR2 is FQNEAQ (reference sequence). The CDR3 sequence is 16 residues long. V trimming: 1 base; J trimming: 3 bases; junction bases outside the gene matches: 8. The DNA for the CDR3 is TGTGCCAGCAGCTTAGTTGTTTCCAGGGGGCTCTACGAGCAGTACTTC. Protein sequence: CASSLVVSRGLYEQYF. The variable domain in full, with the rest retrieved from reference TRBV7-9 and TRBJ2-7, is DTGVSQNPRHKITKRGQNVTFRCDPISEHNRLYWYRQTLGQGPEFLTYFQNEAQLEKSRLLSDRFSAERPKGSFSTLEIQRTEQGDSAMYLCASSLVVSRGLYEQYFGPGTRLTVT.

This chain joins TRBV6-5 and TRBJ2-7, with D unresolved. The CDR3 sequence is 16 residues long. Between the trimmed V and J ends, which lost 0 bases and 5 bases, there was a span of 17 bases. Germline CDR1 MNHEY, CDR2 SVGAGI. CDR3 in DNA: TGTGCCAGCAGTTACTCAGGGCTGCCCTCGGGCGACGAGCAGTACTTC. Translated, it gives CASSYSGLPSGDEQYF.

The gene calls are TRBV28 and TRBJ2-2; weak D call: TRBD2 (6 bases). With 2 bases removed from V and 3 bases from J, the gap between germline ends came to 13 bases. This CDR3 spans 16 amino acids. Germline V gene lookup returns CDR1 MDHEN and CDR2 SYDVKM. The CDR3 here is CASSLGQGGDTGELFF. CDR3 bases: TGTGCCAGCAGTTTAGGGCAGGGAGGCGACACCGGGGAGCTGTTTTTT.

This clonotype has at least ten counts. The rearrangement joins TRBV7-2 to TRBJ2-5; TRBD2 agrees at 10 bases. Looked up from germline, CDR1 is SGHTA and CDR2 is FQGNSA. V lost 5 bases, J lost 1 base, and 4 bases stayed unmatched. This CDR3 comprises 15 residues. The CDR3 DNA reads as TGTGCCAGCAGCAGGACTAGCGGAAGCCAAGAGACCCAGTACTTC. It encodes CASSRTSGSQETQYF.

This clonotype has at least ten counts. This sequence joins TRBV9 and TRBJ2-5; D is unclear. The germline V gene has CDR1 SGDLS and CDR2 YYNGEE. The V end lost 0 bases, the J end lost 4 bases, and 16 bases lay between the germline ends. This CDR3 is 16 amino acids long. As DNA, the CDR3 is TGTGCCAGCAGCGTAGAAGGTACTTGGACCCCAGAGACCCAGTACTTC. Protein sequence: CASSVEGTWTPETQYF.

This clonotype was observed a handful of times. The chain combines TRBV7-2 with TRBJ1-4; D call uncertain. CDR1 is SGHTA and CDR2 is FQGNSA in the germline V gene. This CDR3 contains 12 residues. Trimming cost V 7 bases and J 8 bases, with 11 bases left between them. CDR3 region: CASTNPGEKLFF. In DNA form, the CDR3 reads TGTGCCAGCACCAACCCGGGGGAAAAACTGTTTTTT.

This clonotype has just a few counts. The V call is TRBV4-3, the J call TRBJ2-7, with D possibly matching TRBD1 (5 bases). Trimming removed 1 base from V and 9 bases from J, with 13 bases in between. This CDR3 is 13 amino acids long. Germline V lookup: CDR1 LGHNA, CDR2 YSLEER. The CDR3 protein is CASSQVRGLGQYF. The CDR3 region has the DNA TGCGCCAGCAGCCAAGTTAGGGGATTGGGGCAGTACTTC.

This chain joins TRBV5-1 and TRBJ1-1; the match to TRBD1 covers 7 bases. Germline lookup yields CDR1 SGHRS and CDR2 YFSETQ. Unmatched junction bases numbered 6, after V lost 4 bases and J lost 0 bases. This CDR3 spans 15 amino acids. The CDR3 DNA is TGCGCCAGCAGCCTCCGACAGGGCATGAACACTGAAGCTTTCTTT. Its translation is CASSLRQGMNTEAFF.

There are many counts of this clonotype. The V call is TRBV12-3 or TRBV12-4, the J call TRBJ2-2; D uncertain. The CDR3 runs to 11 residues. Deletions cut 4 bases from V and 6 bases from J, with 3 bases between. The CDR3 region is CASSSPGELFF. The CDR3 DNA is TGTGCCAGCAGTTCCCCCGGGGAGCTGTTTTTT.

There are a few counts of this clonotype. The chain couples TRBV11-1 to TRBJ2-2; a possible D gene is TRBD1 (6 bases). The CDR3 totals 16 residues. Trimming left V 5 bases short and J 0 bases short, with 13 bases between. The V gene's germline CDR1 is SGHAT and CDR2 FQDESV (reference sequence). The CDR3 DNA reads TGTGCCAGCAGCGCCCGGACAGACCCGAACACCGGGGAGCTGTTTTTT. It specifies CASSARTDPNTGELFF.

In this sample, this clonotype turned up many times. The V and J genes are TRBV4-2 and TRBJ2-3; 7 bases fit TRBD1. The junction had 10 bases not matched to a gene; V was cut back by 2 bases and J by 2 bases. CDR1 is LGHNA and CDR2 is YNFKEQ in the germline V gene. CDR3 length: 17 residues. Here the CDR3 DNA reads TGTGCCAGCAGCCAATCCGAGCCAGGGGGAGTCACAGATACGCAGTATTTT. Its protein product is CASSQSEPGGVTDTQYF.

The chain couples TRBV11-1 to TRBJ2-3, with D possibly matching TRBD2 (5 bases). V was clipped by 8 bases and J by 4 bases, with 19 bases between them. This CDR3 region has 15 residues. The germline CDR1 and CDR2 sequences are SGHAT and FQDESV (reference sequence). The CDR3 loop reads CASGGLYEGADTQYF. In DNA form, the CDR3 reads TGTGCCAGCGGCGGACTCTATGAGGGAGCAGATACGCAGTATTTT.